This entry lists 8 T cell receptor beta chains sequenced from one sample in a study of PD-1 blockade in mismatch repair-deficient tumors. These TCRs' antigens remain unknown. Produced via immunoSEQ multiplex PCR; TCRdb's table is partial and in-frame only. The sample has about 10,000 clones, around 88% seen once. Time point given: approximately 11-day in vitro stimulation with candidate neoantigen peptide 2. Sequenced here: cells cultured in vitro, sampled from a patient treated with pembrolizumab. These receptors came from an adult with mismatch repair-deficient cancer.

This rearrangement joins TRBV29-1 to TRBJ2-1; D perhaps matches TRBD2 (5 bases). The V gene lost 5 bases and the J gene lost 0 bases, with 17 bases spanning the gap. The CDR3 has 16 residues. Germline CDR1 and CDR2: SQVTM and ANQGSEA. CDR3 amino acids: CSVRGSVAPSYNEQFF. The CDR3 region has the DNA TGCAGCGTTCGTGGGTCGGTAGCGCCCTCCTACAATGAGCAGTTCTTC.

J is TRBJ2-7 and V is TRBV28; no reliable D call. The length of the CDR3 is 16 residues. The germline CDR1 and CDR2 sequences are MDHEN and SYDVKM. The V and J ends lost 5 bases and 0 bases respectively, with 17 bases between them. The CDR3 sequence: CASSPLRRESSYEQYF. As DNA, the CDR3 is TGTGCCAGCAGTCCCCTCCGGCGCGAGAGCTCCTACGAGCAGTACTTC.

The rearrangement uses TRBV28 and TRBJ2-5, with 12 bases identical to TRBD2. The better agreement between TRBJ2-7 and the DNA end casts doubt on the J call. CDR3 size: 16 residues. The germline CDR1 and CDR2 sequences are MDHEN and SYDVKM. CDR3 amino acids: CASSPQGLAGLYEQYF. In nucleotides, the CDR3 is TGTGCCAGCAGTCCGCAAGGACTAGCGGGATTGTACGAGCAGTACTTC.

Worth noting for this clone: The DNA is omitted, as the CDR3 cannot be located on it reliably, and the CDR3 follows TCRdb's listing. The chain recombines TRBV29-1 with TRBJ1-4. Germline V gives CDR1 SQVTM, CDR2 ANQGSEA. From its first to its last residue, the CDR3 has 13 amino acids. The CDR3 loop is CSVFGPGDEKLFF.

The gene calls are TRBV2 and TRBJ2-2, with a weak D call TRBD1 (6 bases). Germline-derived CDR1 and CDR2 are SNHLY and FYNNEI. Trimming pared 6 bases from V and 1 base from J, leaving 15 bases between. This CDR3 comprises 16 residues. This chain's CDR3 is CASSLNGQQNTGELFF. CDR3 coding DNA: TGTGCCAGCAGCCTGAATGGACAGCAGAACACCGGGGAGCTGTTTTTT.

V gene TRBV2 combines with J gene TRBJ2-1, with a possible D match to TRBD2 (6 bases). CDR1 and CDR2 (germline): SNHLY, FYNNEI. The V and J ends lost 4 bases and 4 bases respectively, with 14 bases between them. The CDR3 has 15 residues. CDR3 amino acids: CASSAVAASYNEQFF. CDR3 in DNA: TGTGCCAGCAGTGCTGTAGCGGCATCTTACAATGAGCAGTTCTTC. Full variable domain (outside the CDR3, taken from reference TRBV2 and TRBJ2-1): EPEVTQTPSHQVTQMGQEVILRCVPISNHLYFYWYRQILGQKVEFLVSFYNNEISEKSEIFDDQFSVERPDGSNFTLKIRSTKLEDSAMYFCASSAVAASYNEQFFGPGTRLTVL.

CDR3 residues: CASGLGVGSREKLFF. CDR3 nucleotide sequence: TGTGCCAGTGGCCTCGGGGTCGGCTCGAGGGAAAAACTGTTTTTT. The chain is built from TRBV9 and TRBJ1-4; D is undetermined. The germline V gene has CDR1 SGDLS and CDR2 YYNGEE. The length of the CDR3 is 15 residues. Trimming stripped 8 bases from V and 8 bases from J, with 22 bases between.

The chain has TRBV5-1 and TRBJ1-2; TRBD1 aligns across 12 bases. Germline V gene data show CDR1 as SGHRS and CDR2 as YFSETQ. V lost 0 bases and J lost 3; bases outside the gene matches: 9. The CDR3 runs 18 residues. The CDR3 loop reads CASSLEGTGGGSDYGYTF. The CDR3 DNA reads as TGCGCCAGCAGCTTGGAAGGGACAGGGGGCGGCTCTGACTATGGCTACACCTTC.